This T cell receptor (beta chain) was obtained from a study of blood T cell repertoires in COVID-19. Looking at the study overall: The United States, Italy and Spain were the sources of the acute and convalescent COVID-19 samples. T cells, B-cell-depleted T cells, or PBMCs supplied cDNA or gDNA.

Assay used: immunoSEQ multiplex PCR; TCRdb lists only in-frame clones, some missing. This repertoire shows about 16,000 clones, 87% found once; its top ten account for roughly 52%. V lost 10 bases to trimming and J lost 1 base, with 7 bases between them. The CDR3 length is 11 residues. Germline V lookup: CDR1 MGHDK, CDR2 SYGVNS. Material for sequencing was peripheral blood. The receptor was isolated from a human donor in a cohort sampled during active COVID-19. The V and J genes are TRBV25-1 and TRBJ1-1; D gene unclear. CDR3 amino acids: CATRQNTEAFF. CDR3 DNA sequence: TGTGCCACCAGACAGAACACTGAAGCTTTCTTT. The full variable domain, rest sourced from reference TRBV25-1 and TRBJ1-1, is EADIYQTPRYLVIGTGKKITLECSQTMGHDKMYWYQQDPGMELHLIHYSYGVNSTEKGDLSSESTVSRIRTEHFPLTLESARPSHTSQYLCATRQNTEAFFGQGTRLTVV.